This T cell receptor beta chain appears in the sequencing data of a study of low-dose radiotherapy and immunotherapy resistance in tumors. Whole-study context: For Cohort 1, fractions of 0.5 Gy were given every 2 weeks, reaching 6.5 Gy overall. Cyclophosphamide went in intravenously at 200 mg/m2 every two weeks, one day before radiation and immunotherapy.

The CDR3 loop spans 17 amino acids. Germline V gene sequence: CDR1 SGHVS, CDR2 FQNEAQ. V shed 0 bases and J shed 3 bases, with 18 bases lying between them. This clonotype has just a few counts. Time point of the sample: before trial treatment. Low-dose radiotherapy, low-dose cyclophosphamide, aspirin, ipilimumab and nivolumab were all given to the donors. Over about 19 PCR cycles, TCRs were amplified from a constant-region primer and V-primer adapter. TCRdb used MiXCR to reprocess the reads, holding one entry per CDR3 protein. The table shows tens of thousands of distinct CDR3 sequences, with around 11% occurring only once.

V is TRBV7-8 and J is TRBJ2-7; D is perhaps TRBD1 (5 bases). The source was PBMCs, collected before treatment. The sequence derives from a female donor with ovarian cancer. CDR3 sequence reads: CASSLARTGTFLYEQYF. CDR3 coding DNA: TGTGCCAGCAGCTTAGCGCGTACAGGAACATTCCTCTACGAGCAGTACTTC.